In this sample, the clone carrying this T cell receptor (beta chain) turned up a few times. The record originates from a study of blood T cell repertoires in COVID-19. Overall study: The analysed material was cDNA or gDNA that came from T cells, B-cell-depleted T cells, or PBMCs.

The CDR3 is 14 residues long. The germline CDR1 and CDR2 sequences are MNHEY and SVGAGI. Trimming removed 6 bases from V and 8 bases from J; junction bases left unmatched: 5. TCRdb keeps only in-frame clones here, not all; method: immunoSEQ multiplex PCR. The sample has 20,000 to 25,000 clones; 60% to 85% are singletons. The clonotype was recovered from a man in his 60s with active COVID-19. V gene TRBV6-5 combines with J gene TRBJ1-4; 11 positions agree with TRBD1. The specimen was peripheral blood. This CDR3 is CASREDRGHEKLFF. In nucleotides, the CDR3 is TGTGCCAGCAGGGAGGACAGGGGGCACGAAAAACTGTTTTTT.